Below, 16 T cell receptor beta chains from the same sample are listed, as sequenced in a study of T cell clusters in autoimmune cytopenias. Multiplex touch-down PCR amplified TRB using TRB-A and TRB-B pools in one tube. TCRdb processed the multiplex PCR reads again and assigns one entry to each CDR3 protein, with no DNA. The sample totals roughly 10,000 distinct CDR3 sequences. TRB amplification used approximately 250 ng of peripheral blood genomic DNA. The data were also submitted as part of a second study, on T cell repertoires in aging, cancer and after chemotherapy.

Material for sequencing was peripheral blood. These receptors were collected from a human donor in good health.

The genes are TRBV6-2 or TRBV6-3 and TRBJ2-3; TCRdb selects TRBD1, and the lack of DNA leaves this call unchecked. Germline V gene sequence: CDR1 MNHEY, CDR2 SVGEGT. The length of the CDR3 is 13 residues. CDR3 sequence: CASRRLRDHTQYF.

The chain uses TRBV20-1 and TRBJ1-2; TCRdb lists TRBD1, though no DNA is available to test this call. Germline values: CDR1 DFQATT, CDR2 SNEGSKA (reference sequence). The CDR3 runs to 14 residues. CDR3 residues: CSAPDRVTNYGYTF.

The chain uses TRBV7-2 and TRBJ1-5; lacking DNA, the TRBD1 call made by TCRdb goes unchecked. In germline, CDR1 is SGHTA, CDR2 FQGNSA. The CDR3 is made up of 16 amino acids. The CDR3 is CASSLGHRVSNQPQHF.

The gene calls are TRBV7-2 and TRBJ2-1. Germline loops: CDR1 SGHTA, CDR2 FQGNSA. There are 15 residues in the CDR3. CDR3 region: CASSLGTPSYNEQFF.

CDR3 residues: CSGETNRGTEAFF. The chain is built from TRBV29-1 and TRBJ1-1. Germline V lookup: CDR1 SQVTM, CDR2 ANQGSEA. This CDR3 contains 13 residues.

The rearrangement links TRBV27 to TRBJ1-5. Germline loops: CDR1 MNHEY, CDR2 SMNVEV (reference sequence). The CDR3 spans 13 residues. CDR3 in amino acids: CASSLFYDRPQHF.

J is TRBJ2-1 and V is TRBV11-1; absent DNA, TCRdb's TRBD2 call cannot be checked. Looked up from germline, CDR1 is SGHAT and CDR2 is FQDESV (reference sequence). The CDR3 runs 19 residues. The CDR3 sequence is CASSFGLAGGPPPYNEQFF.

The chain recombines TRBV5-6 with TRBJ2-2; no DNA is available, so the TRBD2 call from TCRdb remains unchecked. The germline gives CDR1 SGHDT, CDR2 YYEEEE. The CDR3 spans 16 residues. This CDR3 is CASSLPLAGNTGELFF.

CDR3 region: CASSLDAGSTYNEQFF. The V call is TRBV5-1, the J call TRBJ2-1. The germline V gene encodes CDR1 SGHRS and CDR2 YFSETQ. CDR3 length: 16 residues.

The J gene is TRBJ2-7, the V gene TRBV6-5; the TRBD1 assignment by TCRdb is unverifiable without DNA. Germline CDR1 is MNHEY and CDR2 is SVGAGI. The CDR3 extends over 13 amino acids. The CDR3 region is CASSYVLGRPKYF.

The V and J genes are TRBV7-6 and TRBJ2-3; no DNA is available, so the TRBD1 call from TCRdb remains unchecked. The CDR3 runs 14 residues. Germline V lookup: CDR1 SGHVS, CDR2 FNYEAQ. CDR3 in amino acids: CASSPGTSTDTQYF.

Frequency places this clonotype as medium-sized. The rearrangement joins TRBV30 to TRBJ2-2. The CDR3 extends over 15 amino acids. The germline CDR1 and CDR2 sequences are GTSNPN and SVGIG (reference sequence). CDR3: CAWSVVTSNTGELFF.

In terms of frequency, this clonotype is medium-sized. V usage is TRBV29-1 and J usage is TRBJ1-4; lacking DNA, the TRBD1 call made by TCRdb goes unchecked. Looked up from germline, CDR1 is SQVTM and CDR2 is ANQGSEA. This CDR3 is built from 11 residues. The CDR3 loop reads CSVGRGEKLFF. The full variable domain, completed using reference TRBV29-1 and TRBJ1-4, is SAVISQKPSRDICQRGTSLTIQCQVDSQVTMMFWYRQQPGQSLTLIATANQGSEATYESGFVIDKFPISRPNLTFSTLTVSNMSPEDSSIYLCSVGRGEKLFFGSGTQLSVL.

This clonotype registers medium-sized by frequency. This chain joins TRBV11-1 and TRBJ2-1. The CDR3 extends over 12 amino acids. Germline loops: CDR1 SGHAT, CDR2 FQDESV (reference sequence). This CDR3 is CASSSYYNEQFF.

The chain recombines TRBV10-3 with TRBJ2-3. Germline CDR1 ENHRY, CDR2 SYGVKD. CDR3 size: 15 residues. CDR3: CAISEGVRSTDTQYF.

The chain joins TRBV5-1 to TRBJ2-2; TCRdb's D gene call, TRBD1, goes unchecked for lack of DNA. The CDR3 sequence is 13 residues long. From germline, CDR1 is SGHRS and CDR2 YFSETQ. CDR3 sequence: CASRTGGPGELFF.